The source of this T cell receptor beta chain is a study of cytomegalovirus exposure and HLA in healthy donors. About the study: HLA-typed donors contributed 65 million to 95 million unique TCRs, which were held in an early data release.

Germline CDR1 and CDR2: KGHSH and LQKENI. This CDR3 spans 15 amino acids. V trimming: 1 base; J trimming: 4 bases; junction bases outside the gene matches: 4. Study-level results: In an earlier analysis, productive rearrangement rates for most beta V segments clustered near 87% or 30%. Accurate predictions that matched the HLA-A and HLA-B alleles of most subjects were reportedly made from TCR beta sequences.

Remarks on this clone: What it binds is not known.

The PCR contained 60 Vbeta and 13 Jbeta primers. Authors' processing steps: Unique TCR beta chains numbered roughly 80 million in a later analysis, with about 9.9 million shared. This table comes from immunoSEQ multiplex PCR, and its TCRdb copy is limited to in-frame clones, with some not included. That table is the source of V, J and clone size, and D and trimming were worked out from the DNA. The sample holds tens of thousands of clones; approximately 78% are singletons and the top ten take roughly 4.2%. V gene TRBV18 combines with J gene TRBJ2-1, with 7 bases lining up with TRBD2. The clonotype was recovered from a middle-aged woman in good health and CMV-seropositive. Specimen: PBMCs. The CDR3 reads CASSPREGGYNEQFF. Here the CDR3 DNA reads TGTGCCAGCTCACCACGGGAGGGTGGTTACAATGAGCAGTTCTTC.